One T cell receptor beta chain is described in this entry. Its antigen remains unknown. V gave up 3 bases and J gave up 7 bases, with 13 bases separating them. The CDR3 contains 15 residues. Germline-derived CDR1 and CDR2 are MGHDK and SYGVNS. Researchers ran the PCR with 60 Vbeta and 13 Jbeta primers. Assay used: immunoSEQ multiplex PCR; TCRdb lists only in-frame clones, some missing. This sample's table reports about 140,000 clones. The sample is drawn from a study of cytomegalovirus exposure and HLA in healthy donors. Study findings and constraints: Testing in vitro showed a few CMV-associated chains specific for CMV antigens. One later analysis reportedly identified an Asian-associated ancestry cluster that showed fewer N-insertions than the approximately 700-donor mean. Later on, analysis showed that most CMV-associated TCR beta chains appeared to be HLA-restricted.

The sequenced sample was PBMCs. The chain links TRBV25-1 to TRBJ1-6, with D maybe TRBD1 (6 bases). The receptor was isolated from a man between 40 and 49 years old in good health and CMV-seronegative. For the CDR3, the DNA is TGTGCCAGCAGTGAGAGCGCAGGGGAAAATTCACCCCTCCACTTT. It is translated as CASSESAGENSPLHF.